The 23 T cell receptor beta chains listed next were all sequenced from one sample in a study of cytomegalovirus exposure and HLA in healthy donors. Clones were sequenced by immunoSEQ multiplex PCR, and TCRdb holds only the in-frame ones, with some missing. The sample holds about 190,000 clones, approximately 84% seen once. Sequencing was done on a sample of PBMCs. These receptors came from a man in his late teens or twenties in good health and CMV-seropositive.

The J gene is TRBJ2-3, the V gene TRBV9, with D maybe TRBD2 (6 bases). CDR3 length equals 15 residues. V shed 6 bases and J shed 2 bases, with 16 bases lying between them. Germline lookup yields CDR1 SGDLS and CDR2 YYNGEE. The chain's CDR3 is CASNAGGPSTDTQYF. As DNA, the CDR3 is TGTGCCAGCAACGCCGGGGGACCCTCCACAGATACGCAGTATTTT. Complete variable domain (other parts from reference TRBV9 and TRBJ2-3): DSGVTQTPKHLITATGQRVTLRCSPRSGDLSVYWYQQSLDQGLQFLIQYYNGEERAKGNILERFSAQQFPDLHSELNLSSLELGDSALYFCASNAGGPSTDTQYFGPGTRLTVL.

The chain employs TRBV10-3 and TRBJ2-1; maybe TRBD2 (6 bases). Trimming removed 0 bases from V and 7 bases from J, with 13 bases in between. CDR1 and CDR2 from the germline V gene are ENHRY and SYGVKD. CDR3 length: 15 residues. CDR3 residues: CAISESAGFRNEQFF. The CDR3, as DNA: TGTGCCATCAGTGAGTCGGCGGGGTTCCGGAATGAGCAGTTCTTC.

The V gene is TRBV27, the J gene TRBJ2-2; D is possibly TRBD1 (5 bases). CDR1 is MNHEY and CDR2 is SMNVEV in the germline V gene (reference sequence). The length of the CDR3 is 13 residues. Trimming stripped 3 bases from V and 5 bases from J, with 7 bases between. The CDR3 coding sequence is TGTGCCAGCAGTTTCACAGGAACCGGGGAGCTGTTTTTT. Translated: CASSFTGTGELFF.

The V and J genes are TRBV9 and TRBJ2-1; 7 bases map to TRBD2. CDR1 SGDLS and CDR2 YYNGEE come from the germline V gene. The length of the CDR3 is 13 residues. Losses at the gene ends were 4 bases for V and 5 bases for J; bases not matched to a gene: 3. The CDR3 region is CASSPRGDNEQFF. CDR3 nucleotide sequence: TGTGCCAGCAGCCCCCGGGGGGACAATGAGCAGTTCTTC.

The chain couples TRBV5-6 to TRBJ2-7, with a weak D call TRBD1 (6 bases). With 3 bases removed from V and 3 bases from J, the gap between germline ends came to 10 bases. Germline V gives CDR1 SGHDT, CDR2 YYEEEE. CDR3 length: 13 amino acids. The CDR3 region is CASSYGQIYEQYF. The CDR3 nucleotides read TGTGCCAGCAGCTACGGACAGATCTACGAGCAGTACTTC.

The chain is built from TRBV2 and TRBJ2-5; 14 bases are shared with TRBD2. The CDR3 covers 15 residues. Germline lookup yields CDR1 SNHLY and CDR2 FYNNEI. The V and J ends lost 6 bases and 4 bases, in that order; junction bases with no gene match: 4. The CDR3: CASSAGLAGAETQYF. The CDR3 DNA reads TGTGCCAGCAGCGCGGGACTAGCGGGGGCAGAGACCCAGTACTTC.

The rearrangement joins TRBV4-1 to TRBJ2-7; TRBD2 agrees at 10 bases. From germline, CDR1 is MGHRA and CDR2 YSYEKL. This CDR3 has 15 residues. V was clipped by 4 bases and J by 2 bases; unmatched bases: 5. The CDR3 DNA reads TGCGCCAGCAGCCCCAGGACTAGCGGTACCTACGAGCAGTACTTC. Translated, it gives CASSPRTSGTYEQYF.

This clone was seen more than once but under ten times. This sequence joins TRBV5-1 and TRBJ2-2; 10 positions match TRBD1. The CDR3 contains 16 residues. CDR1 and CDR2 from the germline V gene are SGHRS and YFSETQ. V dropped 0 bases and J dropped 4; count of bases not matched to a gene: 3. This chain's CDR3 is CASSLAGTGVTGELFF. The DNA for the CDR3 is TGCGCCAGCAGCTTGGCCGGGACAGGGGTCACCGGGGAGCTGTTTTTT.

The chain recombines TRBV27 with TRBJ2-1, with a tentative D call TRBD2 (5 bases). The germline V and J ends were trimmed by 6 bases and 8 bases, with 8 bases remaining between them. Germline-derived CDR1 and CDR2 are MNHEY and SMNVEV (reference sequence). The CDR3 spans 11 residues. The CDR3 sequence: CASRRTDEQFF. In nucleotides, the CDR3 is TGTGCCAGCAGACGGACTGATGAGCAGTTCTTC.

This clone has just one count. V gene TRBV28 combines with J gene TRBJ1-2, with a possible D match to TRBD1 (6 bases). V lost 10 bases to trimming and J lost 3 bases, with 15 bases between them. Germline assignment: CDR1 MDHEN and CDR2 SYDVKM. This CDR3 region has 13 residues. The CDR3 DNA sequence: TGTGCCACCGGGGGGGCGCACGACTATGGCTACACCTTC. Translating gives CATGGAHDYGYTF.

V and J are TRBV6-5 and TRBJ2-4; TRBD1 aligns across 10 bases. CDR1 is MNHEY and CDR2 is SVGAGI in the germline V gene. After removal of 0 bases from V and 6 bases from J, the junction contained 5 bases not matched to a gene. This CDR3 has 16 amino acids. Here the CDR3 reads CASSYSRTGGGNIQYF. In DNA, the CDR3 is TGTGCCAGCAGTTACTCGAGGACAGGGGGAGGAAACATTCAGTACTTC.

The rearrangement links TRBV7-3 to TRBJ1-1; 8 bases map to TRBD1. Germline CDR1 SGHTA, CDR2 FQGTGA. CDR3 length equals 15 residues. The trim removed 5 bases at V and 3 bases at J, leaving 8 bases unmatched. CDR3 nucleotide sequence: TGTGCCAGCAGCGGACCAGGGGGCAGGGACACTGAAGCTTTCTTT. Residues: CASSGPGGRDTEAFF.

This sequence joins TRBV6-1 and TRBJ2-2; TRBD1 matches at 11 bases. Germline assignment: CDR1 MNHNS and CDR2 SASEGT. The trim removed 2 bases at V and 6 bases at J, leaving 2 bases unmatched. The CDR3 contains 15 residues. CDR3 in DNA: TGTGCCAGCAGTGAAATGGGACAGGGGGCCGGGGAGCTGTTTTTT. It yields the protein CASSEMGQGAGELFF.

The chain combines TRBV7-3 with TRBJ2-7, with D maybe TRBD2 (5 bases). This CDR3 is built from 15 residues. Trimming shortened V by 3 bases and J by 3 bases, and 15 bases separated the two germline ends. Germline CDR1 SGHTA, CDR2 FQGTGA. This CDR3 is CASSLGRSGNYEQYF. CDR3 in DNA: TGTGCCAGCAGCTTGGGTCGGTCGGGAAACTACGAGCAGTACTTC.

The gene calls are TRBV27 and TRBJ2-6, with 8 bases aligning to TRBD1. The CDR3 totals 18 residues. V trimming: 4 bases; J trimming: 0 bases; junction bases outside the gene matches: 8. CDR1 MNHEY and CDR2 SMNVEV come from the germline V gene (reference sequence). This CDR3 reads CASSYRQGISSGANVLTF. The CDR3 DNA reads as TGTGCCAGCAGTTACCGACAGGGGATTAGCTCTGGGGCCAACGTCCTGACTTTC.

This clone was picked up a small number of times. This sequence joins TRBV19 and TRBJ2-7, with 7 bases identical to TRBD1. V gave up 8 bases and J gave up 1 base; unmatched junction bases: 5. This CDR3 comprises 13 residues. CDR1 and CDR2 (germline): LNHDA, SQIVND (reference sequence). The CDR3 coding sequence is TGTGCCAGTTCAGGACAGGCTTCCTACGAGCAGTACTTC. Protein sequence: CASSGQASYEQYF.

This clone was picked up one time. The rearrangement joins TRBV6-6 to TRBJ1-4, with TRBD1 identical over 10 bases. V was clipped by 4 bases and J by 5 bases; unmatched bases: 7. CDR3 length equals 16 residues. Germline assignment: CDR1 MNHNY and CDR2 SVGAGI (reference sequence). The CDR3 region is CASSSTADRGNEKLFF. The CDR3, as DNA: TGTGCCAGCAGTTCCACTGCGGACAGGGGGAATGAAAAACTGTTTTTT.

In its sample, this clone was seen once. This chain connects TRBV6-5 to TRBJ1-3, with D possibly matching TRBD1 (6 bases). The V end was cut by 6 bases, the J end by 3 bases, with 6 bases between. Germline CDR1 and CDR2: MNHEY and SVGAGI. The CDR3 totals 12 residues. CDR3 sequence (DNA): TGTGCCAGCAGGGACAGTGGAAACACCATATATTTT. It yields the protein CASRDSGNTIYF.

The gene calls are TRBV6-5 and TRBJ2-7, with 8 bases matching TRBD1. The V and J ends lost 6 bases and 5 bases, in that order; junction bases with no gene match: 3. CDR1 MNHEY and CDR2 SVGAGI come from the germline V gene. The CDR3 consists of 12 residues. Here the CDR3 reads CASSTGGNEQYF. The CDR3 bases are TGTGCCAGCAGCACAGGGGGTAACGAGCAGTACTTC.

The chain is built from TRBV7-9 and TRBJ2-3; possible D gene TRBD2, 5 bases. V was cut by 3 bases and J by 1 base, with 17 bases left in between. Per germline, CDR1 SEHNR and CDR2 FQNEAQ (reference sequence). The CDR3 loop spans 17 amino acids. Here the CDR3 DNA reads TGTGCCAGCAGCTTGCTACTAGAGGCCCACGGCACAGATACGCAGTATTTT. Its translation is CASSLLLEAHGTDTQYF.

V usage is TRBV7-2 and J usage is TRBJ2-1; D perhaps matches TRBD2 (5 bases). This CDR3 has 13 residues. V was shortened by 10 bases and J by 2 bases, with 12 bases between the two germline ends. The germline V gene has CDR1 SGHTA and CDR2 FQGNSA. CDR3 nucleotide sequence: TGTGCCACCCAAGCGGCAGCCTACAATGAGCAGTTCTTC. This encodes CATQAAAYNEQFF.

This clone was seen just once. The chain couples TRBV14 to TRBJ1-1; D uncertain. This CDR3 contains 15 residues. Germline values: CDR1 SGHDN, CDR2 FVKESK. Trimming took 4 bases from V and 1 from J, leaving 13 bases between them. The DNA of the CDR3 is TGTGCCAGCAGCCCCCTGAGTTATACGAACACTGAAGCTTTCTTT. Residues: CASSPLSYTNTEAFF.

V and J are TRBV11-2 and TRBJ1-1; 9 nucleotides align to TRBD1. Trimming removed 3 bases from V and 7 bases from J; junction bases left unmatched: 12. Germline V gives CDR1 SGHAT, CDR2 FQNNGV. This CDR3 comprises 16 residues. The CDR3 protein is CASSFYRGRENNEAFF. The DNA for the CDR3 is TGTGCCAGCAGCTTCTACAGGGGGCGCGAAAATAATGAAGCTTTCTTT.